The 16 T cell receptor beta chains given below trace back to one sample, sequenced in a study of T cell clones after liver transplantation. This table comes from immunoSEQ multiplex PCR, and its TCRdb copy is limited to in-frame clones, with some not included. Of tens of thousands of clones listed, roughly 83% were seen once; the top ten hold less than 3.5%. The sequencing used CD4+ T cells from blood, collected at the 22-month timepoint. Every receptor here comes from a human patient who received a liver transplant. Some T cells may be supplied by the graft donor.

This clone was counted only a few times. Other nucleotide sequences from this sample produce the same CDR3. The chain carries TRBV7-3 and TRBJ2-1; D may be TRBD1 or TRBD2 (6 bases each). The CDR3 runs to 13 residues. Germline CDR1 SGHTA, CDR2 FQGTGA. Trimming took 2 bases from V and 10 from J, leaving 12 bases between them. The CDR3 protein is CASSLEGGREQFF. In DNA form, the CDR3 reads TGTGCCAGCAGCTTAGAAGGGGGGCGGGAGCAGTTCTTC.

V gene TRBV12-5 combines with J gene TRBJ2-7; D is unresolved. This CDR3 has 14 residues. CDR1 is LGHNT, CDR2 FRNRAP, per germline. V lost 3 bases to trimming and J lost 2 bases, with 11 bases between them. CDR3 nucleotides: TGTGCTAGTGGTTTTAGTTGGCAGGCCTACGAGCAGTACTTC. It specifies CASGFSWQAYEQYF.

The DNA for the CDR3 is TGCGCCAGCAGCCAAGATATAAGGAACGGAGACTACACCTTC. It codes for CASSQDIRNGDYTF. V is TRBV4-3 and J is TRBJ1-2, with unresolved D. Trimming shortened V by 0 bases and J by 10 bases, and 15 bases separated the two germline ends. The CDR3 runs to 14 residues. The germline V gene has CDR1 LGHNA and CDR2 YSLEER.

V usage is TRBV7-2 and J usage is TRBJ2-1; TRBD2 aligns across 13 bases. CDR1 and CDR2 from the germline V gene are SGHTA and FQGNSA. The ends lost 1 base at V and 5 bases at J; junction bases unmatched: 8. The CDR3 is made up of 18 amino acids. The CDR3 here is CASSLEVPGLAGDNEQFF. CDR3 DNA sequence: TGTGCCAGCAGCTTAGAGGTTCCAGGACTAGCGGGAGACAATGAGCAGTTCTTC. Full variable domain (missing parts from reference TRBV7-2 and TRBJ2-1): GAGVSQSPSNKVTEKGKDVELRCDPISGHTALYWYRQSLGQGLEFLIYFQGNSAPDKSGLPSDRFSAERTGGSVSTLTIQRTQQEDSAVYLCASSLEVPGLAGDNEQFFGPGTRLTVL.

CDR3 region: CASSQALAGGPQDTQYF. The CDR3 region has the DNA TGTGCCAGCAGCCAGGCACTAGCGGGGGGGCCCCAAGATACGCAGTATTTT. The chain employs TRBV4-2 and TRBJ2-3; 13 positions match TRBD2. CDR3 length equals 17 residues. CDR1 LGHNA and CDR2 YNFKEQ come from the germline V gene. J gave up 5 bases and V 3 bases, and 8 bases lay outside the gene matches.

The chain employs TRBV7-2 and TRBJ2-1, with a possible D match to TRBD2 (7 bases). The CDR3 is 15 residues long. Trimming removed 1 base at V and 7 bases at J, with 14 bases between. Per the germline V gene, CDR1 is SGHTA and CDR2 is FQGNSA. The CDR3 loop is CASSLVGGGGNEQFF. DNA for the CDR3: TGTGCCAGCAGCTTAGTCGGCGGGGGCGGGAATGAGCAGTTCTTC. Filled out from reference TRBV7-2 and TRBJ2-1, the complete variable domain reads GAGVSQSPSNKVTEKGKDVELRCDPISGHTALYWYRQSLGQGLEFLIYFQGNSAPDKSGLPSDRFSAERTGGSVSTLTIQRTQQEDSAVYLCASSLVGGGGNEQFFGPGTRLTVL.

V and J are TRBV7-2 and TRBJ1-5; 7 bases fit TRBD1. J was trimmed by 5 bases and V by 5 bases; bases with no gene match: 12. Germline-derived CDR1 and CDR2 are SGHTA and FQGNSA. This CDR3 comprises 16 residues. CDR3 bases: TGTGCCAGCAGCCCAAGTACACAGGGGAGCTATCAGCCCCAGCATTTT. It codes for CASSPSTQGSYQPQHF.

J is TRBJ1-3 and V is TRBV5-6; a possible D gene is TRBD1 (5 bases). V dropped 0 bases and J dropped 4 bases, with 11 bases sitting between them. This CDR3 is 15 amino acids long. CDR1 SGHDT and CDR2 YYEEEE come from the germline V gene. CDR3 DNA sequence: TGTGCCAGCAGCTTGGGGGTCAGGGACGGAAACACCATATATTTT. Translated, it gives CASSLGVRDGNTIYF.

This clone was picked up a small number of times. The chain combines TRBV5-5 with TRBJ1-1; D might be TRBD1 (5 bases). V was cut by 2 bases and J by 5 bases, with 10 bases left in between. CDR3 length: 13 residues. The germline gives CDR1 SGHKS, CDR2 YYEKEE (reference sequence). The CDR3 loop reads CASSFSQVTEAFF. Here the CDR3 DNA reads TGTGCCAGCAGCTTTTCACAGGTGACTGAAGCTTTCTTT.

The chain couples TRBV7-8 to TRBJ2-1; 11 nucleotides align to TRBD1. With 1 base clipped from V and 10 bases from J, the junction kept 9 bases outside the gene matches. The CDR3 spans 16 residues. Per germline, CDR1 SGHVS and CDR2 FQNEAQ. CDR3 nucleotide sequence: TGTGCCAGCAGCTTAGACAGGACAGGGGGCTCCGGAGAGCAGTTCTTC. This translates into CASSLDRTGGSGEQFF. Drawing the rest from reference TRBV7-8 and TRBJ2-1, the complete variable domain is GAGVSQSPRYKVAKRGQDVALRCDPISGHVSLFWYQQALGQGPEFLTYFQNEAQLDKSGLPSDRFFAERPEGSVSTLKIQRTQQEDSAVYLCASSLDRTGGSGEQFFGPGTRLTVL.

V is TRBV9 and J is TRBJ1-1; the D is unclear. Germline V gives CDR1 SGDLS, CDR2 YYNGEE. The CDR3 length is 13 residues. V gave up 2 bases and J gave up 8 bases, with 13 bases separating them. The CDR3 reads CASSVQIQGEAFF. Written as DNA, the CDR3 is TGTGCCAGCAGCGTTCAAATACAAGGGGAAGCTTTCTTT.

The chain joins TRBV18 to TRBJ1-5, with D hard to call. In germline, CDR1 is KGHSH, CDR2 LQKENI. This CDR3 is built from 13 residues. V lost 2 bases to trimming and J lost 5 bases, with 7 bases between them. CDR3 DNA sequence: TGTGCCAGCTCACCAGACCAAGATCAGCCCCAGCATTTT. Residues: CASSPDQDQPQHF.

By sample share, this clone is medium-sized. V and J are TRBV4-1 and TRBJ1-5, with 10 bases identical to TRBD1. Germline V lookup: CDR1 MGHRA, CDR2 YSYEKL. Trimming removed 4 bases from V and 7 bases from J; junction bases left unmatched: 4. This CDR3 is built from 14 residues. Written as DNA, the CDR3 is TGCGCCAGCAGCCTGGGACAGGGGAACCAGCCCCAGCATTTT. This sequence encodes CASSLGQGNQPQHF.

The chain couples TRBV9 to TRBJ2-2; no reliable D call. CDR3 length equals 14 residues. Trimming shortened V by 0 bases and J by 1 base, and 4 bases separated the two germline ends. Germline values: CDR1 SGDLS, CDR2 YYNGEE. In DNA form, the CDR3 reads TGTGCCAGCAGCGTAGAACTGAACACCGGGGAGCTGTTTTTT. This translates into CASSVELNTGELFF.

V is TRBV19 and J is TRBJ1-6, with D perhaps matching TRBD1 (5 bases). Germline V gene sequence: CDR1 LNHDA, CDR2 SQIVND (reference sequence). The CDR3 length is 14 residues. The V gene lost 3 bases and the J gene lost 9 bases, with 12 bases spanning the gap. CDR3 loop: CASSMGQGSSPLHF. CDR3 nucleotides: TGTGCCAGTAGTATGGGCCAGGGAAGTTCACCCCTCCACTTT.

This clone was recorded once. The rearrangement links TRBV30 to TRBJ2-1; 8 positions agree with TRBD2. The CDR3 length is 14 residues. With V trimmed by 5 bases and J by 5 bases, 8 bases remained unmatched. The germline V gene has CDR1 GTSNPN and CDR2 SVGIG (reference sequence). The CDR3 spells CAWQLAGFNNEQFF. The DNA of the CDR3 is TGTGCCTGGCAATTAGCGGGGTTTAACAATGAGCAGTTCTTC.